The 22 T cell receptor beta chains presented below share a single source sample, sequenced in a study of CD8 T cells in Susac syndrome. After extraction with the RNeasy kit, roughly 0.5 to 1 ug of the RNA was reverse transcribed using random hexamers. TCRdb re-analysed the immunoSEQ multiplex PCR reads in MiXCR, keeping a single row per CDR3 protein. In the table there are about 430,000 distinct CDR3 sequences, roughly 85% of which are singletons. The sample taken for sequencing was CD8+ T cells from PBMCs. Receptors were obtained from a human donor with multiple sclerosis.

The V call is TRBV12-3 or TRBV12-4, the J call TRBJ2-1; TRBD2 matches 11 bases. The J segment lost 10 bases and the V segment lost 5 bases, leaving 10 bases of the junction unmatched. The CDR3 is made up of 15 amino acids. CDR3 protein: CASSTSGLAAGEQFF. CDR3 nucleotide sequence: TGTGCCAGCAGTACCTCGGGACTAGCGGCCGGGGAGCAGTTCTTC.

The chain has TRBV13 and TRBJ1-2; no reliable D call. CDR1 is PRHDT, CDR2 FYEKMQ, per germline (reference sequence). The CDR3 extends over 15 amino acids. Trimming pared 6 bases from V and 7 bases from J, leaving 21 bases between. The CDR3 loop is CASRIHNGGVSGYTF. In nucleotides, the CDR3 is TGTGCCAGCAGGATTCATAATGGCGGGGTTTCTGGCTACACCTTC.

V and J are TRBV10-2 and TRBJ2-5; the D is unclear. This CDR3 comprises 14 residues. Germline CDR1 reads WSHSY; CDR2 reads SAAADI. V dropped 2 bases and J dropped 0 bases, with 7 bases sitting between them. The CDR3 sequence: CASSEGGHQETQYF. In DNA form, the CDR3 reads TGCGCCAGCAGTGAGGGCGGTCACCAAGAGACCCAGTACTTC.

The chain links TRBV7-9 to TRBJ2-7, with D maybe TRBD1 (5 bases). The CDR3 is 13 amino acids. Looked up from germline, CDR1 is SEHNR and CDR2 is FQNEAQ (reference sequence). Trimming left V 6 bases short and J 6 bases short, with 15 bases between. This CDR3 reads CASSDSSRVEQYF. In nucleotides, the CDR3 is TGTGCCAGCAGTGACAGCTCTCGCGTCGAGCAGTACTTC.

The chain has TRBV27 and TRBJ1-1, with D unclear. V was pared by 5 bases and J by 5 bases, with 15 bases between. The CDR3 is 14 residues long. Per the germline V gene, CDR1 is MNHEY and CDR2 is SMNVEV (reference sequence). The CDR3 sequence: CASSPALSGTEAFF. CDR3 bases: TGTGCCAGCAGTCCCGCCCTGAGTGGGACTGAAGCTTTCTTT.

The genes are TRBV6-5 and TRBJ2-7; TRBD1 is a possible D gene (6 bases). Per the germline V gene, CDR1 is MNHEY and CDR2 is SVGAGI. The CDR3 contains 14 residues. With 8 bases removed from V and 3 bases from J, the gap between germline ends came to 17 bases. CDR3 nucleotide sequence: TGTGCCAGCGCCAGGGGCGCTTCAAACTACGAGCAGTACTTC. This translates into CASARGASNYEQYF.

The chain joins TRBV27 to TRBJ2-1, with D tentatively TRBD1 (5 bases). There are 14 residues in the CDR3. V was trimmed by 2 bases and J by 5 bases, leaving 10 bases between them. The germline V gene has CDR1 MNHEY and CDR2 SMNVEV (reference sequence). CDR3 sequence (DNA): TGTGCCAGCAGTTTACCCGACAGCCACAATGAGCAGTTCTTC. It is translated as CASSLPDSHNEQFF.

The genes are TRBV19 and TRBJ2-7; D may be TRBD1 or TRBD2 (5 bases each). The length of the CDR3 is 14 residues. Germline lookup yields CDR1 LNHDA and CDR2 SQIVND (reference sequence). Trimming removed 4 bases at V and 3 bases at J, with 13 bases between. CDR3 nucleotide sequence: TGTGCCAGTAGTACTTTCGGGGCTTACTACGAGCAGTACTTC. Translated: CASSTFGAYYEQYF. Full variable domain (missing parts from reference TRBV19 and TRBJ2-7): DGGITQSPKYLFRKEGQNVTLSCEQNLNHDAMYWYRQDPGQGLRLIYYSQIVNDFQKGDIAEGYSVSREKKESFPLTVTSAQKNPTAFYLCASSTFGAYYEQYFGPGTRLTVT.

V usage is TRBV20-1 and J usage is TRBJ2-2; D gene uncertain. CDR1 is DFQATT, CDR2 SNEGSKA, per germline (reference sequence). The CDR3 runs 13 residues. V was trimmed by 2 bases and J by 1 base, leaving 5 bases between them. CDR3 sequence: CSARPRNTGELFF. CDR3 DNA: TGCAGTGCTAGACCCAGGAACACCGGGGAGCTGTTTTTT.

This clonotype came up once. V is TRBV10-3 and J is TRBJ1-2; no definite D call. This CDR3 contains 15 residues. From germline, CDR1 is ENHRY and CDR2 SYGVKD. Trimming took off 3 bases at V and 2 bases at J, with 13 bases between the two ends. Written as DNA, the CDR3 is TGTGCCATCAGTGACCCTCTTGGGGAGAACTATGGCTACACCTTC. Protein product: CAISDPLGENYGYTF.

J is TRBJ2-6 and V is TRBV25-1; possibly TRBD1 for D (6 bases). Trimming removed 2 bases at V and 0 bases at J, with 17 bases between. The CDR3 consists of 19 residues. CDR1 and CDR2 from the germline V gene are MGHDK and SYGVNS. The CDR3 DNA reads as TGTGCCAGCAGTGAACGTCGAACCGAACAGGGCTCTGGGGCCAACGTCCTGACTTTC. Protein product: CASSERRTEQGSGANVLTF.

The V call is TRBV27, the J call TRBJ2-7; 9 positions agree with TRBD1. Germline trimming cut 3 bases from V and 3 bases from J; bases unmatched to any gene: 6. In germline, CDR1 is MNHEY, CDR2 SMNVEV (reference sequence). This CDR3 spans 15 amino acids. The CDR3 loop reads CASSFSGTGFYEQYF. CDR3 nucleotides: TGTGCCAGCAGTTTCTCCGGGACAGGGTTCTACGAGCAGTACTTC.

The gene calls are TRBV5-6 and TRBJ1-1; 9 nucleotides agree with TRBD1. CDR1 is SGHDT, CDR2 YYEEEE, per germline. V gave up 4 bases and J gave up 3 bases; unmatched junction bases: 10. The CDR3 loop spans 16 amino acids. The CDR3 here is CASSRERDRGYTEAFF. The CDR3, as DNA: TGTGCCAGCAGCCGGGAGAGAGACAGGGGGTACACTGAAGCTTTCTTT. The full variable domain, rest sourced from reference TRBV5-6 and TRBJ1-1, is DAGVTQSPTHLIKTRGQQVTLRCSPKSGHDTVSWYQQALGQGPQFIFQYYEEEERQRGNFPDRFSGHQFPNYSSELNVNALLLGDSALYLCASSRERDRGYTEAFFGQGTRLTVV.

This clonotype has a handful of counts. CDR3 DNA sequence: TGCGCCAGCAGCCAAGAGGGGTTTCCCAACTCCTACGAGCAGTACTTC. Residues: CASSQEGFPNSYEQYF. The J gene is TRBJ2-7, the V gene TRBV4-1; no firm D call. The V end lost 0 bases, the J end lost 0 bases, and 12 bases lay between the germline ends. The CDR3 sequence is 16 residues long. The V gene's germline CDR1 is MGHRA and CDR2 YSYEKL.

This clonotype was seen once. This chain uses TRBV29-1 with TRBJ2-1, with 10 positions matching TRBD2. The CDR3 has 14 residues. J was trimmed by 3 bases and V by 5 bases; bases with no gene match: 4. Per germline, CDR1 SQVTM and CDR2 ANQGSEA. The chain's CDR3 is CSVKTSGDYNEQFF. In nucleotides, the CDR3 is TGCAGCGTTAAAACTAGCGGGGACTACAATGAGCAGTTCTTC.

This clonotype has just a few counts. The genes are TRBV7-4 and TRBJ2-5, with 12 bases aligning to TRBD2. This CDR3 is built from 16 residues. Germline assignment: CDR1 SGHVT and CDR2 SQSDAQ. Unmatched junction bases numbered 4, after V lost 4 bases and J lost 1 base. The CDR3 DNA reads TGTGCCAGCAGCTCCTTGACTAGCGGGGGCCAAGAGACCCAGTACTTC. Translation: CASSSLTSGGQETQYF.

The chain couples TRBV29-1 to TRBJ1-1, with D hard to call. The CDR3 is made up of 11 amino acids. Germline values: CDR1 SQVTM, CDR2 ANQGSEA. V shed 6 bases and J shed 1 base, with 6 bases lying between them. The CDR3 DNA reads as TGCAGCGTGAGACAGAACACTGAAGCTTTCTTT. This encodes CSVRQNTEAFF. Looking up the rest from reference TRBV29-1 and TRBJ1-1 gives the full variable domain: SAVISQKPSRDICQRGTSLTIQCQVDSQVTMMFWYRQQPGQSLTLIATANQGSEATYESGFVIDKFPISRPNLTFSTLTVSNMSPEDSSIYLCSVRQNTEAFFGQGTRLTVV.

DNA of the CDR3: TGTGCCAGCTCTCCCAGGGGTCCGGGGGAGCTGTTTTTT. This sequence encodes CASSPRGPGELFF. The J gene is TRBJ2-2, the V gene TRBV27; maybe TRBD1 (6 bases). The germline V gene has CDR1 MNHEY and CDR2 SMNVEV (reference sequence). The ends were cut back, 8 bases at V and 8 bases at J, with 15 bases in the middle. The CDR3 sequence is 13 residues long.

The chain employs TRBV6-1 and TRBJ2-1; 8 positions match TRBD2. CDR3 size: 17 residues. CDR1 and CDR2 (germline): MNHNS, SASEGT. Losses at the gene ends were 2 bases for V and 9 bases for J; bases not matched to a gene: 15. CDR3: CASSESSRGGGLSEQFF. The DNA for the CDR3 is TGTGCCAGCAGTGAATCCAGCCGGGGGGGCGGTTTAAGTGAGCAGTTCTTC.

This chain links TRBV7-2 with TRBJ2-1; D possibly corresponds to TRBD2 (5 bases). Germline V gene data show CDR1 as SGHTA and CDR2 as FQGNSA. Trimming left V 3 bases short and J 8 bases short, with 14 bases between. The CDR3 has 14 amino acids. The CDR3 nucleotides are TGTGCCAGCAGCTTTTCACCGGGAAACTATGAGCAGTTCTTC. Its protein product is CASSFSPGNYEQFF.

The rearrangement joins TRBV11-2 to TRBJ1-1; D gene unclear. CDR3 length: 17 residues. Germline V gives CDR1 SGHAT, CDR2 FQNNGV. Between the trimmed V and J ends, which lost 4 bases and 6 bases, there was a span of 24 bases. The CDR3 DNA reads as TGTGCCAGCAGCTCGTTCCGGGCTAGGTATCGTAGCGCTGAAGCTTTCTTT. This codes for CASSSFRARYRSAEAFF.

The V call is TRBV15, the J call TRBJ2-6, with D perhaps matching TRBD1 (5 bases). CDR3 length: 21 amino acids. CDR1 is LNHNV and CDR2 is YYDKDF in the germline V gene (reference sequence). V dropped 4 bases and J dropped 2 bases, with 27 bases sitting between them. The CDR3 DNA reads TGTGCCACCAGCAACCCTAGTGGGGCCGCAAAACCCCGTCCTGGGGCCAACGTCCTGACTTTC. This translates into CATSNPSGAAKPRPGANVLTF.